The 20 T cell receptor beta chains reported below all come from one sample, sequenced in a study of high-grade serous ovarian cancer treatment subgroups. Tumor samples were taken before definitive surgery or chemotherapy. TCRdb keeps only in-frame clones here, not all; method: immunoSEQ multiplex PCR. This table holds over 6,500 clones, about 80% found once. The specimen sequenced was tumor tissue. These receptors originate from a human donor with high-grade serous ovarian cancer.

As concerns this clone: One end of the junction does not line up with germline, which may come from a read error. The J gene is TRBJ1-5, the V gene TRBV5-4; D is possibly TRBD1 (5 bases). The CDR3 is made up of 15 amino acids. Per the germline V gene, CDR1 is SGHNT and CDR2 is YYREEE (reference sequence). The CDR3: CASSLGPSTNQPQHF. CDR3 sequence (DNA): TGTGCCAGCAGTTTGGGGCCGTCTACTAATCAGCCCCAGCATTTT.

The rearrangement links TRBV9 to TRBJ1-1; D ambiguous. V lost 4 bases, J lost 1 base, and 14 bases lay in between. The CDR3 length is 15 residues. Germline lookup yields CDR1 SGDLS and CDR2 YYNGEE. CDR3 DNA: TGTGCCAGCAGCCAAGCCATGTCCCGGAACACTGAAGCTTTCTTT. Protein product: CASSQAMSRNTEAFF.

The chain combines TRBV5-8 with TRBJ2-1; 11 positions match TRBD2. The V gene's germline CDR1 is SGHTS and CDR2 YDEGEE. With 6 bases clipped from V and 4 bases from J, the junction kept 12 bases outside the gene matches. The CDR3 has 17 amino acids. The CDR3 nucleotides read TGTGCCAGCACCTTCCACATGACTAGCGGGATTTACAATGAGCAGTTCTTC. Its protein is CASTFHMTSGIYNEQFF.

This clone appeared a single time. This chain connects TRBV5-1 to TRBJ2-1; 15 bases fit TRBD2. Trimming took 4 bases from V and 7 from J; bases not matched to a gene: 9. The CDR3 runs to 17 residues. Germline V gene sequence: CDR1 SGHRS, CDR2 YFSETQ. The CDR3 loop reads CASSTRAGTSGGNEQFF. The CDR3 DNA reads as TGCGCCAGCAGCACCCGGGCCGGGACTAGCGGGGGGAATGAGCAGTTCTTC.

This clone was seen a single time. The V call is TRBV9, the J call TRBJ2-3, with D perhaps TRBD1 or TRBD2 (5 bases each). The CDR3 has 15 residues. The V gene lost 3 bases and the J gene lost 3 bases, with 14 bases spanning the gap. Per germline, CDR1 SGDLS and CDR2 YYNGEE. The CDR3 is CASSAGTVKTDTQYF. The DNA of the CDR3 is TGTGCCAGCAGCGCAGGGACGGTAAAGACAGATACGCAGTATTTT.

The V gene is TRBV2, the J gene TRBJ2-3; 8 nucleotides match TRBD2. This CDR3 comprises 15 residues. Germline V gene sequence: CDR1 SNHLY, CDR2 FYNNEI. Unmatched junction bases numbered 8, after V lost 9 bases and J lost 0 bases. CDR3 residues: CARSKAGASTDTQYF. CDR3 bases: TGTGCCAGATCGAAAGCGGGGGCTAGCACAGATACGCAGTATTTT.

The V and J genes are TRBV4-1 and TRBJ2-5, with 9 bases identical to TRBD2. V was pared by 1 base and J by 9 bases, with 9 bases of the junction left unmatched. CDR3 length equals 15 residues. Germline-derived CDR1 and CDR2 are MGHRA and YSYEKL. The CDR3 coding sequence is TGCGCCAGCAGCCAAGTCAGGTCTAGCGGGGATTCCCAGTACTTC. This gives the protein CASSQVRSSGDSQYF.

This sequence joins TRBV19 and TRBJ2-2; possibly TRBD1 for D (6 bases). In germline, CDR1 is LNHDA, CDR2 SQIVND (reference sequence). V lost 10 bases, J lost 5 bases, and 20 bases lay in between. The CDR3 consists of 15 residues. CDR3 DNA: TGTGCCACTCGAAATAGACAGGATTCAACCGGGGAGCTGTTTTTT. The encoded protein is CATRNRQDSTGELFF.

V usage is TRBV13 and J usage is TRBJ2-1; D is undetermined. Per germline, CDR1 PRHDT and CDR2 FYEKMQ (reference sequence). CDR3 size: 15 residues. Trimming pared 0 bases from V and 0 bases from J, leaving 6 bases between. CDR3 residues: CASSLGVGSYNEQFF. CDR3 nucleotides: TGTGCCAGCAGCTTAGGGGTGGGCTCCTACAATGAGCAGTTCTTC. Full variable domain (rest looked up from reference TRBV13 and TRBJ2-1): AAGVIQSPRHLIKEKRETATLKCYPIPRHDTVYWYQQGPGQDPQFLISFYEKMQSDKGSIPDRFSAQQFSDYHSELNMSSLELGDSALYFCASSLGVGSYNEQFFGPGTRLTVL.

CDR3 DNA sequence: TGTGCCAGCAGCTTTGCGGGGGGGGACACTGAAGCTTTCTTT. Protein product: CASSFAGGDTEAFF. The rearrangement uses TRBV11-2 and TRBJ1-1; TRBD1 is a possible D gene (5 bases). This CDR3 has 14 amino acids. With 3 bases removed from V and 3 bases from J, the gap between germline ends came to 11 bases. From germline, CDR1 is SGHAT and CDR2 FQNNGV. Supplemented by reference TRBV11-2 and TRBJ1-1, the full variable domain reads EAGVAQSPRYKIIEKRQSVAFWCNPISGHATLYWYQQILGQGPKLLIQFQNNGVVDDSQLPKDRFSAERLKGVDSTLKIQPAKLEDSAVYLCASSFAGGDTEAFFGQGTRLTVV.

The rearrangement joins TRBV5-1 to TRBJ2-6; no clear D gene. Germline V CDR1 and CDR2: SGHRS, YFSETQ. The V and J ends lost 4 bases and 3 bases respectively, with 14 bases between them. This CDR3 region has 16 residues. This CDR3 reads CASSIHGGSGANVLTF. Here the CDR3 DNA reads TGCGCCAGCAGCATACACGGCGGAAGTGGGGCCAACGTCCTGACTTTC.

This chain links TRBV5-1 with TRBJ1-3; the D is unclear. The CDR3 covers 16 residues. Germline V gene lookup returns CDR1 SGHRS and CDR2 YFSETQ. V lost 0 bases to trimming and J lost 2 bases, with 12 bases between them. CDR3 bases: TGCGCCAGCAGCTTGGGGGTGGGAGGCCCTGGAAACACCATATATTTT. Translated, it gives CASSLGVGGPGNTIYF.

V usage is TRBV6-6 and J usage is TRBJ2-7, with TRBD1 matching 8 bases. Germline V CDR1 and CDR2: MNHNY, SVGAGI (reference sequence). Losses at the gene ends were 6 bases for V and 4 bases for J; bases not matched to a gene: 11. The CDR3 runs to 15 residues. CDR3 residues: CASRRAGQGAYEQYF. CDR3 sequence (DNA): TGTGCCAGCAGACGGGCCGGGCAGGGGGCTTACGAGCAGTACTTC.

The rearrangement uses TRBV11-2 and TRBJ2-3, with 7 bases identical to TRBD1. CDR3 length equals 14 residues. V was clipped by 6 bases and J by 0 bases; unmatched bases: 3. Germline values: CDR1 SGHAT, CDR2 FQNNGV. CDR3 amino acids: CASRGTVSTDTQYF. The DNA for the CDR3 is TGTGCCAGCAGGGGGACAGTGAGCACAGATACGCAGTATTTT. The whole variable domain, filled in from reference TRBV11-2 and TRBJ2-3, reads EAGVAQSPRYKIIEKRQSVAFWCNPISGHATLYWYQQILGQGPKLLIQFQNNGVVDDSQLPKDRFSAERLKGVDSTLKIQPAKLEDSAVYLCASRGTVSTDTQYFGPGTRLTVL.

This clone was detected a few times. J is TRBJ2-5 and V is TRBV5-1; no firm D call. Trimming cost V 0 bases and J 4 bases, with 10 bases left between them. Germline lookup yields CDR1 SGHRS and CDR2 YFSETQ. The CDR3 length is 14 residues. DNA of the CDR3: TGCGCCAGCAGCTTGGCCAGCCAGGCAGAGACCCAGTACTTC. Its protein product is CASSLASQAETQYF.

The rearrangement links TRBV19 to TRBJ2-1; possibly TRBD2 for D (7 bases). Between the trimmed V and J ends, which lost 3 bases and 8 bases, there was a span of 17 bases. The germline V gene has CDR1 LNHDA and CDR2 SQIVND (reference sequence). The CDR3 extends over 15 amino acids. This CDR3 is CASSMGGALGDEQFF. CDR3 sequence (DNA): TGTGCCAGTAGTATGGGGGGGGCCCTAGGAGATGAGCAGTTCTTC.

The chain uses TRBV6-6 and TRBJ1-3, with D tentatively TRBD1 (5 bases). The assigned J gene may be wrong: the sequence end matches TRBJ2-2 better. CDR3 length equals 15 residues. Germline assignment: CDR1 MNHNY and CDR2 SVGAGI (reference sequence). In DNA form, the CDR3 reads TGTGCCAGCAGTTATTGGCAGGGTAACACCGGGGAGCTGTTTTTT. Its translation: CASSYWQGNTGELFF.

The genes are TRBV11-2 and TRBJ2-7; 9 nucleotides align to TRBD1. The germline CDR1 and CDR2 sequences are SGHAT and FQNNGV. CDR3 length: 15 amino acids. V dropped 4 bases and J dropped 6; count of bases not matched to a gene: 10. In DNA form, the CDR3 reads TGTGCCAGCAGCTCGCGACAGGGGGGTATAATCGAGCAGTACTTC. Its protein is CASSSRQGGIIEQYF.

The chain recombines TRBV9 with TRBJ2-3; D not resolved. CDR3 length: 12 residues. Germline V gene sequence: CDR1 SGDLS, CDR2 YYNGEE. V was pared by 4 bases and J by 2 bases, with 5 bases between. The DNA for the CDR3 is TGTGCCAGCAGCATTGACACAGATACGCAGTATTTT. Its translation is CASSIDTDTQYF.

This clone was counted between two and nine times. The chain carries TRBV29-1 and TRBJ1-1, with D unresolved. Trimming left V 1 base short and J 1 base short, with 7 bases between. Per the germline V gene, CDR1 is SQVTM and CDR2 is ANQGSEA. CDR3 length: 13 residues. CDR3 sequence: CSVEGQANTEAFF. The CDR3 nucleotides read TGCAGCGTTGAAGGGCAGGCGAACACTGAAGCTTTCTTT.